A single sample is the source of the 4 T cell receptor beta chains below, sequenced in a study of stem cell transplantation in POMP-related autoinflammatory disease. The assay was immunoSEQ multiplex PCR, and TCRdb's table has in-frame clones only and misses some. The repertoire holds some 600 clones, with more than 75% as singletons. The specimen sequenced was CD4+ follicular helper T cells (Tfh) from PBMCs. Receptor source: a human donor in good health.

The sample holds one count of this clone. The rearrangement joins TRBV2 to TRBJ1-3, with 8 bases aligning to TRBD1. The CDR3 loop spans 15 amino acids. Trimming removed 7 bases from V and 1 base from J; junction bases left unmatched: 6. Per germline, CDR1 SNHLY and CDR2 FYNNEI. CDR3 nucleotides: TGTGCCAGCAACGACAGGGGCAGATCTGGAAACACCATATATTTT. Translating gives CASNDRGRSGNTIYF. Complete variable domain (other parts from reference TRBV2 and TRBJ1-3): EPEVTQTPSHQVTQMGQEVILRCVPISNHLYFYWYRQILGQKVEFLVSFYNNEISEKSEIFDDQFSVERPDGSNFTLKIRSTKLEDSAMYFCASNDRGRSGNTIYFGEGSWLTVV.

J is TRBJ2-5 and V is TRBV21-1; TRBD2 was called by the table and not checked on the DNA. TRBV21-1 is labeled a pseudogene. This CDR3 has 14 amino acids. CDR3 sequence: CASTSGPREETQYF. Written as DNA, the CDR3 is TGTGCCAGCACTAGCGGCCCCAGGGAAGAGACCCAGTACTTC.

V gene TRBV5-1 combines with J gene TRBJ1-4; D gene uncertain. CDR3 size: 15 residues. The ends were cut back, 0 bases at V and 8 bases at J, with 14 bases in the middle. Per the germline V gene, CDR1 is SGHRS and CDR2 is YFSETQ. The CDR3 sequence is CASSLVRAREEKLFF. Written as DNA, the CDR3 is TGCGCCAGCAGCTTGGTTAGGGCTAGGGAAGAAAAACTGTTTTTT.

The chain is built from TRBV9 and TRBJ2-1, with a weak D call TRBD1 (5 bases). Deletions cut 0 bases from V and 8 bases from J, with 15 bases between. CDR1 is SGDLS, CDR2 YYNGEE, per germline. The CDR3 consists of 15 residues. CDR3 nucleotides: TGTGCCAGCAGCGTAGCCCTGACAGTACCGGATGAGCAGTTCTTC. Its protein is CASSVALTVPDEQFF.